One and the same sample provided the 21 T cell receptor beta chains below, sequenced in a study of shared clonotypes between healthy human individuals. TCRdb keeps only in-frame clones here, not all; method: immunoSEQ multiplex PCR. This table has about 2.5 million clones, just under 95% appearing once. Sequencing was done on a sample of naive CD4+ T cells from PBMCs. As to subset: CD45RA+ positively selected. The receptors here all came from a man in his late teens or twenties in good health. Some clones in this sample may be carry-over from other donors' samples.

The chain recombines TRBV28 with TRBJ2-3; TRBD2 matches at 11 bases. Germline CDR1 and CDR2: MDHEN and SYDVKM. This CDR3 comprises 16 residues. The V gene end was trimmed by 4 bases and the J gene end by 7 bases; junction bases not matched to a gene: 10. In DNA, the CDR3 is TGTGCCAGCAGTTCTACTAGCGGGGGAGGAGGGTATACGCAGTATTTT. This encodes CASSSTSGGGGYTQYF. Together with reference TRBV28 and TRBJ2-3, the CDR3 gives the full variable domain: DVKVTQSSRYLVKRTGEKVFLECVQDMDHENMFWYRQDPGLGLRLIYFSYDVKMKEKGDIPEGYSVSREKKERFSLILESASTNQTSMYLCASSSTSGGGGYTQYFGPGTRLTVL.

In regard to this clone: Additional DNA sequences in this sample encode the identical CDR3. The chain recombines TRBV6-1 with TRBJ2-7; 9 bases are a match to TRBD1. The CDR3 is made up of 13 amino acids. CDR1 and CDR2 (germline): MNHNS, SASEGT. V lost 6 bases to trimming and J lost 2 bases; unmatched junction nucleotides: 2. CDR3 loop: CASSRDRAYEQYF. The CDR3 coding sequence is TGTGCCAGCAGCAGGGACAGGGCCTACGAGCAGTACTTC.

This clone appeared a single time. The chain links TRBV10-3 to TRBJ2-2, with D perhaps TRBD1 (5 bases). This CDR3 contains 14 residues. V lost 10 bases and J 7 bases, leaving 19 bases between the germline ends. CDR1 is ENHRY, CDR2 SYGVKD, per germline. The CDR3, as DNA: TGTGCCACCGGATTAACCAGGGTCTTCGGGGAGCTGTTTTTT. Protein sequence: CATGLTRVFGELFF.

The chain carries TRBV18 and TRBJ2-1; possible D gene TRBD1, 5 bases. V was cut by 2 bases and J by 3 bases, with 11 bases left in between. Germline CDR1 is KGHSH and CDR2 is LQKENI. The CDR3 sequence is 15 residues long. CDR3 in amino acids: CASSPRGYSYNEQFF. CDR3 nucleotide sequence: TGTGCCAGCTCACCAAGGGGCTACAGCTACAATGAGCAGTTCTTC.

The V call is TRBV5-1, the J call TRBJ1-1; 8 nucleotides match TRBD1. The CDR3 contains 15 residues. In germline, CDR1 is SGHRS, CDR2 YFSETQ. V was clipped by 4 bases and J by 1 base; unmatched bases: 6. The CDR3 protein is CASSHDRGGNTEAFF. The CDR3 DNA reads TGCGCCAGCAGCCATGACAGGGGCGGGAACACTGAAGCTTTCTTT. Filled out from reference TRBV5-1 and TRBJ1-1, the complete variable domain reads KAGVTQTPRYLIKTRGQQVTLSCSPISGHRSVSWYQQTPGQGLQFLFEYFSETQRNKGNFPGRFSGRQFSNSRSEMNVSTLELGDSALYLCASSHDRGGNTEAFFGQGTRLTVV.

The gene calls are TRBV4-1 and TRBJ2-3; D uncertain. Germline V CDR1 and CDR2: MGHRA, YSYEKL. This CDR3 has 15 residues. Trimming removed 1 base from V and 4 bases from J, with 12 bases in between. CDR3 in amino acids: CASSQVPLGADTQYF. CDR3 in DNA: TGCGCCAGCAGCCAAGTTCCTCTGGGCGCAGATACGCAGTATTTT.

The chain couples TRBV28 to TRBJ1-1; TRBD1 might be the D (5 bases). CDR3 length equals 14 residues. The germline gives CDR1 MDHEN, CDR2 SYDVKM. Trimming cost V 11 bases and J 7 bases, with 23 bases left between them. CDR3 nucleotides: TGTGCCGCACGAGGGGCCGCGCTTCGGGTTGAAGCTTTCTTT. This sequence encodes CAARGAALRVEAFF.

The chain is built from TRBV6-1 and TRBJ1-1; D unclear. The germline V and J ends were trimmed by 4 bases and 11 bases, with 17 bases remaining between them. The CDR3 contains 13 residues. The germline V gene encodes CDR1 MNHNS and CDR2 SASEGT. The DNA for the CDR3 is TGTGCCAGCAGTGGGAATCTTAGGGTCGGGGCTTTCTTT. Translated: CASSGNLRVGAFF.

The chain has TRBV9 and TRBJ2-1; TRBD2 matches 9 bases. CDR3 size: 15 residues. In germline, CDR1 is SGDLS, CDR2 YYNGEE. The V and J ends lost 4 bases and 7 bases, in that order; junction bases with no gene match: 9. The CDR3 spells CASSSRGSGRNEQFF. The CDR3 DNA sequence: TGTGCCAGCAGCTCCCGGGGTAGCGGGAGAAATGAGCAGTTCTTC.

This chain connects TRBV12-5 to TRBJ2-5; tentative D call: TRBD2 (6 bases). The CDR3 length is 14 residues. The germline V gene has CDR1 LGHNT and CDR2 FRNRAP. V gave up 0 bases and J gave up 5 bases, with 10 bases separating them. This CDR3 is CASGLVGAGETQYF. In DNA form, the CDR3 reads TGTGCTAGTGGTTTGGTAGGGGCGGGGGAGACCCAGTACTTC.

V is TRBV5-1 and J is TRBJ1-1, with D possibly being TRBD1 (6 bases). The V end lost 0 bases, the J end lost 3 bases, and 12 bases lay between the germline ends. This CDR3 spans 15 amino acids. The germline V gene encodes CDR1 SGHRS and CDR2 YFSETQ. The CDR3 bases are TGCGCCAGCAGCTTGGTCGGGGGCCCGGACACTGAAGCTTTCTTT. Translating it yields CASSLVGGPDTEAFF.

The chain couples TRBV15 to TRBJ1-2, with 9 bases fitting TRBD1. The V and J ends lost 5 bases and 2 bases, in that order; junction bases with no gene match: 3. In germline, CDR1 is LNHNV, CDR2 YYDKDF (reference sequence). CDR3 length equals 14 residues. DNA for the CDR3: TGTGCCACCAGCTCAGACAGGGGGAACTATGGCTACACCTTC. Translated: CATSSDRGNYGYTF.

The chain links TRBV5-1 to TRBJ2-2; possibly TRBD1 for D (7 bases). Per germline, CDR1 SGHRS and CDR2 YFSETQ. V gave up 0 bases and J gave up 6 bases, with 18 bases separating them. This CDR3 is built from 17 residues. CDR3 region: CASSLEAQGRNSGELFF. The CDR3 DNA is TGCGCCAGCAGCTTGGAAGCACAGGGGAGGAATTCCGGGGAGCTGTTTTTT.

The J gene is TRBJ2-5, the V gene TRBV11-1; D may be TRBD1 (6 bases). Trimming left V 3 bases short and J 1 base short, with 12 bases between. The germline V gene has CDR1 SGHAT and CDR2 FQDESV (reference sequence). This CDR3 region has 15 residues. The CDR3 bases are TGTGCCAGCAGCTTTCAGACAGGCCGCCAAGAGACCCAGTACTTC. It specifies CASSFQTGRQETQYF.

The V gene is TRBV7-9, the J gene TRBJ1-5, with 10 positions matching TRBD1. This CDR3 is 16 amino acids long. V was pared by 1 base and J by 5 bases, with 5 bases of the junction left unmatched. Germline CDR1 SEHNR, CDR2 FQNEAQ (reference sequence). CDR3 region: CASSLGAGTGDQPQHF. In DNA, the CDR3 is TGTGCCAGCAGCTTAGGGGCCGGGACAGGGGATCAGCCCCAGCATTTT.

The rearrangement joins TRBV4-1 to TRBJ1-4; no clear D gene. Trimming removed 3 bases at V and 3 bases at J, with 11 bases between. This CDR3 comprises 15 residues. CDR1 and CDR2 from the germline V gene are MGHRA and YSYEKL. The CDR3 DNA reads TGCGCCAGCAGCCACCTACTAGCGGCTAATGAAAAACTGTTTTTT. Its protein is CASSHLLAANEKLFF.

The CDR3 DNA follows: TGTGCCAGCAGCTTAGAAGTCCAGGGGCTGACTGAAGCTTTCTTT. Encoded protein: CASSLEVQGLTEAFF. This chain connects TRBV7-2 to TRBJ1-1, with D maybe TRBD1 (6 bases). The V gene lost 1 base and the J gene lost 5 bases, with 14 bases spanning the gap. CDR1 and CDR2 (germline): SGHTA, FQGNSA. There are 15 residues in the CDR3.

V usage is TRBV14 and J usage is TRBJ2-1; D is possibly TRBD2 (5 bases). The germline gives CDR1 SGHDN, CDR2 FVKESK. The CDR3 is made up of 16 amino acids. The germline V and J ends were trimmed by 4 bases and 2 bases, with 15 bases remaining between them. The CDR3 sequence is CASSPLQEAPYNEQFF. CDR3 coding DNA: TGTGCCAGCAGCCCCCTCCAGGAGGCCCCCTACAATGAGCAGTTCTTC.

The chain has TRBV30 and TRBJ2-3; D call uncertain. Between the trimmed V and J ends, which lost 2 bases and 0 bases, there was a span of 9 bases. This CDR3 spans 14 amino acids. Germline assignment: CDR1 GTSNPN and CDR2 SVGIG (reference sequence). The CDR3, as DNA: TGTGCCTGGAGTTCAGCACCTAGCACAGATACGCAGTATTTT. It specifies CAWSSAPSTDTQYF.

The J gene is TRBJ1-2, the V gene TRBV10-3; 9 positions match TRBD1. V was pared by 7 bases and J by 7 bases, with 4 bases of the junction left unmatched. The CDR3 covers 12 residues. From germline, CDR1 is ENHRY and CDR2 SYGVKD. Here the CDR3 reads CAITGDRVGYTF. In DNA, the CDR3 is TGTGCCATCACTGGGGACAGGGTTGGCTACACCTTC.

This chain links TRBV28 with TRBJ2-7; the D is unclear. V shed 3 bases and J shed 4 bases, with 10 bases lying between them. The CDR3 has 13 residues. Per germline, CDR1 MDHEN and CDR2 SYDVKM. CDR3 sequence reads: CASSFPPVYEQYF. The CDR3 DNA reads TGTGCCAGCAGTTTTCCCCCAGTTTACGAGCAGTACTTC.